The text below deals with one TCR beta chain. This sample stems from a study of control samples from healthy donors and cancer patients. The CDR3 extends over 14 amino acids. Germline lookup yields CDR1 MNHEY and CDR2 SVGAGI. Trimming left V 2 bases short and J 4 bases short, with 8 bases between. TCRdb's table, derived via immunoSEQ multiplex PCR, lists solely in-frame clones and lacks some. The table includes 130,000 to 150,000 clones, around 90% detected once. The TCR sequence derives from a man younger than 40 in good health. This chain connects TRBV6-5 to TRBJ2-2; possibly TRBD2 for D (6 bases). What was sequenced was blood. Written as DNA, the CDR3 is TGTGCCAGCAGTTACGGGACTGCCACCGGGGAGCTGTTTTTT. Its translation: CASSYGTATGELFF.